This T cell receptor beta chain was obtained from a study of early T cells in non-severe SARS-CoV-2 infection. Study at large: It was bulk RNA from unsorted whole blood that was sequenced, and the chains were unpaired.

This clonotype has only a few counts. MiXCR, run by TCRdb on the 5' RACE reads, gives a single entry per CDR3 protein. The table records about 49,000 distinct CDR3 sequences, roughly 12% of them present only once. The source material was whole blood. This sequence originates from an adult who was a healthcare worker with PCR-confirmed SARS-CoV-2 infection or an uninfected control (not recorded which).

The CDR3 sequence is CSVGTALEAQHF. Written as DNA, the CDR3 is TGCAGCGTGGGGACGGCATTGGAGGCCCAGCATTTT. The chain joins TRBV29-1 to TRBJ1-5, with a weak D call TRBD1 (5 bases). The CDR3 runs 12 residues. CDR1 and CDR2 from the germline V gene are SQVTM and ANQGSEA. Trimming removed 6 bases at V and 11 bases at J, with 17 bases between.